Reported below is one T cell receptor beta chain. The data are from a study of control samples from healthy donors and cancer patients. The CDR3 consists of 15 residues. Germline V gives CDR1 SGHVS, CDR2 FQNEAQ. The V end lost 1 base, the J end lost 0 bases, and 7 bases lay between the germline ends. Only in-frame clones appear in the TCRdb table, and some are missing; sequencing was by immunoSEQ multiplex PCR. The table has some 49,000 clones, 65% to 90% seen once. The sample taken for sequencing was PBMCs. The genes are TRBV7-8 and TRBJ1-3; D call uncertain. This sequence originates from a woman in her 50s with lung cancer. The CDR3 protein is CASSLGYSSGNTIYF. The CDR3 nucleotides read TGTGCCAGCAGCTTAGGATATTCCTCTGGAAACACCATATATTTT.